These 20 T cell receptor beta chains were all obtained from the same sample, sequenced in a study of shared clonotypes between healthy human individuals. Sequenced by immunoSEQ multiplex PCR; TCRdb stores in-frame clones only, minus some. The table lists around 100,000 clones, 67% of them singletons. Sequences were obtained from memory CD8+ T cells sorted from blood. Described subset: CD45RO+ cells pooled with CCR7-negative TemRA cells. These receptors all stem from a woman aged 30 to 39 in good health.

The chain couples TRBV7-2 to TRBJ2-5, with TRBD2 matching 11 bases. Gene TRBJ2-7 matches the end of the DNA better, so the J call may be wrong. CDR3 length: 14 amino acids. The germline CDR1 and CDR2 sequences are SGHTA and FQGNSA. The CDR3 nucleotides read TGTGCCAGCAGCCTGACTAGCGGGATCCACGAGCAGTACTTC. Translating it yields CASSLTSGIHEQYF.

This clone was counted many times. The CDR3 DNA sequence: TGTGCCAGCAGCTTAGAAGGACAGATGGACTATGGCTACACCTTC. It encodes CASSLEGQMDYGYTF. This sequence joins TRBV11-2 and TRBJ1-2; perhaps TRBD1 as D (6 bases). Trimming removed 0 bases from V and 3 bases from J, with 11 bases in between. This CDR3 region has 15 residues. Germline V gene sequence: CDR1 SGHAT, CDR2 FQNNGV. Full variable domain (outside the CDR3, taken from reference TRBV11-2 and TRBJ1-2): EAGVAQSPRYKIIEKRQSVAFWCNPISGHATLYWYQQILGQGPKLLIQFQNNGVVDDSQLPKDRFSAERLKGVDSTLKIQPAKLEDSAVYLCASSLEGQMDYGYTFGSGTRLTVV.

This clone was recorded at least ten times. The CDR3 DNA follows: TGTGCCAGCAGCGTGGGGGGGAGTTTGGAGACCCAGTACTTC. Amino acids: CASSVGGSLETQYF. The chain recombines TRBV9 with TRBJ2-5; 7 nucleotides agree with TRBD2. The V gene end was trimmed by 2 bases and the J gene end by 5 bases; junction bases not matched to a gene: 6. The CDR3 has 14 residues. Germline CDR1 is SGDLS and CDR2 is YYNGEE. Full variable domain (missing parts from reference TRBV9 and TRBJ2-5): DSGVTQTPKHLITATGQRVTLRCSPRSGDLSVYWYQQSLDQGLQFLIQYYNGEERAKGNILERFSAQQFPDLHSELNLSSLELGDSALYFCASSVGGSLETQYFGPGTRLLVL.

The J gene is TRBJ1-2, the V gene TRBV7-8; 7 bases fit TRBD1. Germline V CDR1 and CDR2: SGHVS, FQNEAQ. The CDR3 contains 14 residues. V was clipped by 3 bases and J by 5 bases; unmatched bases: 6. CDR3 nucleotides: TGTGCCAGCAGCTTTCACAGGGGCCATTATGGCTACACCTTC. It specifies CASSFHRGHYGYTF.

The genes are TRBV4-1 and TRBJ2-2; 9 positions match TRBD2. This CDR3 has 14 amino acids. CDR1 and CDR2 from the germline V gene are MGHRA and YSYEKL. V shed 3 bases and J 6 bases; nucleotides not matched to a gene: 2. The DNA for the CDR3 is TGCGCCAGCAGCCAGGTAGCGGGAGCCGGGGAGCTGTTTTTT. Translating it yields CASSQVAGAGELFF.

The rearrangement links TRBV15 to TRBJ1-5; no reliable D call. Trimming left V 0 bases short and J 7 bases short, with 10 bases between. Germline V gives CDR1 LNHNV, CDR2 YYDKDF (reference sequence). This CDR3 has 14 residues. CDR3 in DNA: TGTGCCACCAGCAGAGACGGGTCGCGGCAGCCCCAGCATTTT. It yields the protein CATSRDGSRQPQHF.

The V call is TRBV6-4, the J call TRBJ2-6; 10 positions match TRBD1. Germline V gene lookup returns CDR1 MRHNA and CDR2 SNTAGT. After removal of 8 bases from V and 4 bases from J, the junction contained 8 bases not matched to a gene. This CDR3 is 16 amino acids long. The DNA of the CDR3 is TGTGCCAGCTCAGGGACAGGGGCCTCCGGGGCCAACGTCCTGACTTTC. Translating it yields CASSGTGASGANVLTF.

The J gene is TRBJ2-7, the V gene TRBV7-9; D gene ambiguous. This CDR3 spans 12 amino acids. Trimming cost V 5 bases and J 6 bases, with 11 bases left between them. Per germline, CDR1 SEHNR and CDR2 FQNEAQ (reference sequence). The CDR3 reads CASSALLGEQYF. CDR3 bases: TGTGCCAGCAGCGCCCTTCTGGGCGAGCAGTACTTC.

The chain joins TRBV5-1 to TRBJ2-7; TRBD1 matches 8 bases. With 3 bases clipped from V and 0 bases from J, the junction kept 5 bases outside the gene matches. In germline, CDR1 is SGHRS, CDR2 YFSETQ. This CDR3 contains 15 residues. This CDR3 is CASSWGQEVSYEQYF. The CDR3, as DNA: TGCGCCAGCAGCTGGGGACAGGAGGTCTCCTACGAGCAGTACTTC.

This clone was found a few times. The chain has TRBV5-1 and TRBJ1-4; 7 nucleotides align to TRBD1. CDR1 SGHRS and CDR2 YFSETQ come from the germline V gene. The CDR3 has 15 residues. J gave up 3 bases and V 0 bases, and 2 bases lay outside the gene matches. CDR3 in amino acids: CASSLGGGPNEKLFF. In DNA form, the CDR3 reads TGCGCCAGCAGCTTGGGAGGGGGCCCTAATGAAAAACTGTTTTTT.

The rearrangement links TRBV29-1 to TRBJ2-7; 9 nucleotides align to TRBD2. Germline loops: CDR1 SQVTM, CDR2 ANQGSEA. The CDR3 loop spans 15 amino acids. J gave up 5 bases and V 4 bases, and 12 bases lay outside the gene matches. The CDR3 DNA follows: TGCAGCGTTGTTTTTAGCGGGAGTAGCGGCCACGAGCAGTACTTC. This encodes CSVVFSGSSGHEQYF.

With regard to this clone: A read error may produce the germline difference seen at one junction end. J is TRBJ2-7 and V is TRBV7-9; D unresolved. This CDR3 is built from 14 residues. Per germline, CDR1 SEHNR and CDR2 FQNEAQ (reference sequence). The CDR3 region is CASSSRSYSDEQYF. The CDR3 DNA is TGTGCCAGCAGCTCCCGGAGTTACTCCGACGAGCAGTACTTC.

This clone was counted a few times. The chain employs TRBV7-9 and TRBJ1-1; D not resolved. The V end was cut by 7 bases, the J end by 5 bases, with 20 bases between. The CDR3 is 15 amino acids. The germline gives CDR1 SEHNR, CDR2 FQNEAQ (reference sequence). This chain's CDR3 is CASIGPGPRVTEAFF. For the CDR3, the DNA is TGTGCCAGCATTGGCCCGGGTCCTAGGGTTACTGAAGCTTTCTTT.

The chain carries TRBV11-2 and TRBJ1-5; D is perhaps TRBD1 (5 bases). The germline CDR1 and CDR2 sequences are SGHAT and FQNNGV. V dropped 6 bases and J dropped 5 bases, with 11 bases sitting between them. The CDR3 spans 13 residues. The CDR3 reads CASSMGPYQPQHF. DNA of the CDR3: TGTGCCAGCAGTATGGGGCCTTATCAGCCCCAGCATTTT.

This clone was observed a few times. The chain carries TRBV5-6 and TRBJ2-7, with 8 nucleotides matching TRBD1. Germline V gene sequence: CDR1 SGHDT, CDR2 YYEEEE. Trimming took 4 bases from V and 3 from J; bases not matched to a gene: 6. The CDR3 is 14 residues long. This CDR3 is CASSQDRVHYEQYF. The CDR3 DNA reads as TGTGCCAGCAGCCAGGACAGGGTACACTACGAGCAGTACTTC. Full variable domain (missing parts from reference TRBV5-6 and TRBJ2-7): DAGVTQSPTHLIKTRGQQVTLRCSPKSGHDTVSWYQQALGQGPQFIFQYYEEEERQRGNFPDRFSGHQFPNYSSELNVNALLLGDSALYLCASSQDRVHYEQYFGPGTRLTVT.

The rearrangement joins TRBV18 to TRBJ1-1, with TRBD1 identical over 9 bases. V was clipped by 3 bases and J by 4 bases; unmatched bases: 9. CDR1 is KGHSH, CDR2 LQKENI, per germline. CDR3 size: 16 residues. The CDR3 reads CASSPWTGDEVTEAFF. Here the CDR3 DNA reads TGTGCCAGCTCACCCTGGACAGGGGATGAAGTCACTGAAGCTTTCTTT.

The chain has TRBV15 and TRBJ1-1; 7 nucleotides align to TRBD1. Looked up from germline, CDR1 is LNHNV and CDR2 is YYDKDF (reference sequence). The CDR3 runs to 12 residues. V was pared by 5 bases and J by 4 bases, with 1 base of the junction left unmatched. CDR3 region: CATSPGGTEAFF. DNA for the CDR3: TGTGCCACCAGCCCAGGGGGCACTGAAGCTTTCTTT.

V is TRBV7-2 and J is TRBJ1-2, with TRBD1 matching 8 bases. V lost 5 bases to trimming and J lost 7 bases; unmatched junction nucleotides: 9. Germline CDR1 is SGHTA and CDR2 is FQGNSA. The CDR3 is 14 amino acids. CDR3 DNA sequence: TGTGCCAGCAGCCCCGGACAGGGAAGAGGTGGCTACACCTTC. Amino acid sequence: CASSPGQGRGGYTF.

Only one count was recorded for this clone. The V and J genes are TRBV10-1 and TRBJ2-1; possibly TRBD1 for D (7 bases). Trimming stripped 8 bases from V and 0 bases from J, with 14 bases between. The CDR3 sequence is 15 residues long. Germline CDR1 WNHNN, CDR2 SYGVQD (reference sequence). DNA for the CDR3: TGCGCCAGCCGGGGGACAGCGGACTCCTACAATGAGCAGTTCTTC. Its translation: CASRGTADSYNEQFF.

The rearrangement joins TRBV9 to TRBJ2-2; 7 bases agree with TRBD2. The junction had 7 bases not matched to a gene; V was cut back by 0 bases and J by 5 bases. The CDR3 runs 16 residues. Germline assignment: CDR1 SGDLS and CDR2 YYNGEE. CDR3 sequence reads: CASSVEGGRGTGELFF. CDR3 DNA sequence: TGTGCCAGCAGCGTAGAAGGCGGGAGAGGAACCGGGGAGCTGTTTTTT.